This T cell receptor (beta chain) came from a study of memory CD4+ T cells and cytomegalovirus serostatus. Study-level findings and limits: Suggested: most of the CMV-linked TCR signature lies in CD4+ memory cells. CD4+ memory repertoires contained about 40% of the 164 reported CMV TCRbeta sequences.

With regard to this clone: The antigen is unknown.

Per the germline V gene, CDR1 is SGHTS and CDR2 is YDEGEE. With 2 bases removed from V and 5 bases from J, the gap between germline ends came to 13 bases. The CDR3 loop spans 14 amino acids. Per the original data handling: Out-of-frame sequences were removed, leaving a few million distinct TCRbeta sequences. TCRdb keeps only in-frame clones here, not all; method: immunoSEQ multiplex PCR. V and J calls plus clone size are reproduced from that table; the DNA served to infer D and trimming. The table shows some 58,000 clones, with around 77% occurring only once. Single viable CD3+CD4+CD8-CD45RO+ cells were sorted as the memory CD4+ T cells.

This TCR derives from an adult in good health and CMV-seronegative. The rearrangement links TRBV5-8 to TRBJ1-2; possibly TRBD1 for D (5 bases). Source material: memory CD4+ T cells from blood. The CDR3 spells CASSFQGMKYGYTF. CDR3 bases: TGTGCCAGCAGCTTCCAGGGTATGAAGTATGGCTACACCTTC.